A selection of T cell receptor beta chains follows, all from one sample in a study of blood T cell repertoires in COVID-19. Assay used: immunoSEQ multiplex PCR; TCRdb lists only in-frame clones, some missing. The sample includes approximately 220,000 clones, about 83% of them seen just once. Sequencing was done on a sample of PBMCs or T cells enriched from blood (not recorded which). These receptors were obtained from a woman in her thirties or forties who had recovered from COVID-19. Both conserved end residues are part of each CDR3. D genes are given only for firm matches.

CDR3 protein: CASSVAGGTGELFF
CDR3 DNA: TGTGCCAGCAGCGTCGCAGGGGGGACCGGGGAGCTGTTTTTT
J gene: TRBJ2-2
D gene: NA
V gene: TRBV3-1/TRBV3-2

CDR3 protein: CASSTGPTYEQYF
CDR3 DNA: TGTGCCAGCAGTACTGGTCCCACCTACGAGCAGTACTTC
J gene: TRBJ2-7
D gene: NA
V gene: TRBV6-5

CDR3 protein: CASSPRDRVFEQYF
CDR3 DNA: TGTGCCAGCAGCCCCCGGGACAGGGTATTCGAGCAGTACTTC
J gene: TRBJ2-7
D gene: TRBD1
V gene: TRBV7-8

CDR3 protein: CASSELAGGLQDEQFF
CDR3 DNA: TGTGCCAGCAGTGAGCTAGCGGGAGGGCTGCAAGATGAGCAGTTCTTC
J gene: TRBJ2-1
D gene: TRBD2
V gene: TRBV25-1

CDR3 protein: CASSPGQGGEKLFF
CDR3 DNA: TGTGCCAGCAGCCCCGGACAGGGAGGGGAAAAACTGTTTTTT
J gene: TRBJ1-4
D gene: TRBD1
V gene: TRBV6-5

CDR3 protein: CASSIQGAQGNRQPQHF
CDR3 DNA: TGTGCCAGCAGTATCCAGGGGGCTCAGGGGAATCGTCAGCCCCAGCATTTT
J gene: TRBJ1-5
D gene: TRBD1
V gene: TRBV28

CDR3 protein: CATSRDLRADTQYF
CDR3 DNA: TGTGCCACCAGCAGAGATCTGAGGGCAGATACGCAGTATTTT
J gene: TRBJ2-3
D gene: NA
V gene: TRBV15

CDR3 protein: CATSFNSNQPQHF
CDR3 DNA: TGTGCCACGTCGTTTAATAGCAATCAGCCCCAGCATTTT
J gene: TRBJ1-5
D gene: NA
V gene: TRBV18

CDR3 protein: CASSYEGATNTEAFF
CDR3 DNA: TGTGCCAGCAGTTACGAGGGGGCGACGAACACTGAAGCTTTCTTT
J gene: TRBJ1-1
D gene: TRBD1
V gene: TRBV6-2/TRBV6-3

CDR3 protein: CASSVNETGASKIDEKLFF
CDR3 DNA: TGTGCCAGCAGCGTAAATGAGACAGGGGCTTCTAAAATAGATGAAAAACTGTTTTTT
J gene: TRBJ1-4
D gene: TRBD1
V gene: TRBV9

CDR3 protein: CASSSGLAGDTQYF
CDR3 DNA: TGTGCCAGCAGCTCTGGACTAGCGGGGGATACGCAGTATTTT
J gene: TRBJ2-3
D gene: TRBD2
V gene: TRBV7-3

CDR3 protein: CATTNPDRKEAFF
CDR3 DNA: TGTGCCACCACTAACCCGGACAGGAAGGAAGCTTTCTTT
J gene: TRBJ1-1
D gene: TRBD1
V gene: TRBV24-1

CDR3 protein: CASSPSGLAGENTQYF
CDR3 DNA: TGCGCCAGCAGCCCCTCCGGACTAGCGGGAGAAAATACGCAGTATTTT
J gene: TRBJ2-3
D gene: TRBD2
V gene: TRBV5-1

CDR3 protein: CASSLGLASNTDTQYF
CDR3 DNA: TGTGCCAGCAGTCTTGGACTAGCGTCAAACACAGATACGCAGTATTTT
J gene: TRBJ2-3
D gene: TRBD2
V gene: TRBV6-2/TRBV6-3

CDR3 protein: CSVDSTSGNEQFF
CDR3 DNA: TGCAGCGTGGACTCGACTAGCGGGAATGAGCAGTTCTTC
J gene: TRBJ2-1
D gene: TRBD2
V gene: TRBV29-1

CDR3 protein: CASSPTSDRAKNIQYF
CDR3 DNA: TGTGCCAGCAGCCCCACCTCAGACAGAGCCAAAAACATTCAGTACTTC
J gene: TRBJ2-4
D gene: NA
V gene: TRBV3-1/TRBV3-2

CDR3 protein: CASSSSAGITDTQYF
CDR3 DNA: TGTGCCAGCAGCTCTTCCGCAGGGATCACAGATACGCAGTATTTT
J gene: TRBJ2-3
D gene: NA
V gene: TRBV28

CDR3 protein: CASSPKTLATNEKLFF
CDR3 DNA: TGTGCCAGCTCACCAAAGACACTAGCAACTAATGAAAAACTGTTTTTT
J gene: TRBJ1-4
D gene: NA
V gene: TRBV18

CDR3 protein: CATRAEGQIFSGNTIYF
CDR3 DNA: TGTGCCACCAGAGCAGAGGGACAGATCTTCTCTGGAAACACCATATATTTT
J gene: TRBJ1-3
D gene: TRBD1
V gene: TRBV15

CDR3 protein: CATEGQGAEEQYF
CDR3 DNA: TGTGCCACCGAGGGACAGGGGGCTGAGGAGCAGTACTTC
J gene: TRBJ2-7
D gene: TRBD1
V gene: TRBV24-1

CDR3 protein: CASSSGQSLTQPQHF
CDR3 DNA: TGTGCCAGCAGCTCGGGACAGAGCCTCACTCAGCCCCAGCATTTT
J gene: TRBJ1-5
D gene: TRBD1
V gene: TRBV6-2/TRBV6-3

CDR3 protein: CASSEGLSSGLTYEQYF
CDR3 DNA: TGTGCCAGCAGTGAAGGCCTGTCTAGCGGACTTACCTACGAGCAGTACTTC
J gene: TRBJ2-7
D gene: TRBD2
V gene: TRBV2

CDR3 protein: CASSLGLDATDTQYF
CDR3 DNA: TGTGCCAGCAGCTTAGGACTAGATGCGACAGATACGCAGTATTTT
J gene: TRBJ2-3
D gene: NA
V gene: TRBV11-2

CDR3 protein: CASSFGGSPLHF
CDR3 DNA: TGTGCCAGCAGTTTCGGGGGGTCACCCCTCCACTTT
J gene: TRBJ1-6
D gene: NA
V gene: TRBV27

CDR3 protein: CSARNREAFF
CDR3 DNA: TGCAGTGCTAGGAACAGAGAAGCTTTCTTT
J gene: TRBJ1-1
D gene: NA
V gene: TRBV20-1

CDR3 protein: CASSLGLGELFF
CDR3 DNA: TGTGCCAGCAGTTTAGGCCTCGGGGAGCTGTTTTTT
J gene: TRBJ2-2
D gene: NA
V gene: TRBV28

CDR3 protein: CASSLSEGNSDEQYF
CDR3 DNA: TGTGCCAGCAGTTTATCAGAGGGCAATTCGGACGAGCAGTACTTC
J gene: TRBJ2-7
D gene: NA
V gene: TRBV28